The 24 T cell receptor beta chains below were found in one sample sequenced in a study of blood T cell repertoires in COVID-19 (dated by TCRdb to 2018 to 2020). Library prep was done by the immunoSEQ multiplex PCR assay. Held by TCRdb, this immuneACCESS table contains in-frame sequences only and omits some clones. Under half of the omission traces to an unresolved V gene where checked; the cause of the rest is unknown. The sample table lists about 260,000 clones, around 88% of them with a count of one. The top ten hold approximately 2% of the sample. Material for sequencing was peripheral blood. These receptors came from a man aged 25-45 years with active or convalescent COVID-19.

This clone was found once. V usage is TRBV18 and J usage is TRBJ2-1; 10 positions agree with TRBD2. The CDR3 is 17 residues long. V shed 1 base and J 4 bases; nucleotides not matched to a gene: 7. Germline CDR1 and CDR2: KGHSH and LQKENI. The DNA of the CDR3 is TGTGCCAGCTCACCACTTATCAGGACTAGCGGATACAATGAGCAGTTCTTC. Translating it yields CASSPLIRTSGYNEQFF. The full variable domain, in which reference TRBV18 and TRBJ2-1 provide the parts outside the CDR3, is NAGVMQNPRHLVRRRGQEARLRCSPMKGHSHVYWYRQLPEEGLKFMVYLQKENIIDESGMPKERFSAEFPKEGPSILRIQQVVRGDSAAYFCASSPLIRTSGYNEQFFGPGTRLTVL.

This chain links TRBV5-8 with TRBJ1-5, with D uncertain. This CDR3 is 14 amino acids long. Trimming took off 3 bases at V and 4 bases at J, with 11 bases between the two ends. Germline V gives CDR1 SGHTS, CDR2 YDEGEE. The CDR3: CASSSNEANQPQHF. CDR3 bases: TGTGCCAGCAGCTCCAACGAAGCGAATCAGCCCCAGCATTTT.

This chain uses TRBV4-1 with TRBJ1-2, with D possibly matching TRBD1 (6 bases). V lost 2 bases and J lost 4, with 11 bases in between. In germline, CDR1 is MGHRA, CDR2 YSYEKL. The CDR3 spans 14 residues. The CDR3 bases are TGCGCCAGCAGCCAAACCAGGGGTACCTATGGCTACACCTTC. Translation gives CASSQTRGTYGYTF.

The chain is built from TRBV6-5 and TRBJ1-1, with TRBD1 matching over 7 bases. J was trimmed by 0 bases and V by 5 bases; bases with no gene match: 3. In germline, CDR1 is MNHEY, CDR2 SVGAGI. The CDR3 is made up of 14 amino acids. The CDR3 is CASSQTGVNTEAFF. CDR3 coding DNA: TGTGCCAGCAGTCAAACAGGGGTGAACACTGAAGCTTTCTTT.

The chain carries TRBV2 and TRBJ2-2, with D maybe TRBD1 (6 bases). CDR1 SNHLY and CDR2 FYNNEI come from the germline V gene. The ends were cut back, 4 bases at V and 5 bases at J, with 14 bases in the middle. The CDR3 contains 15 residues. CDR3 in DNA: TGTGCCAGCAGTGCGGCCAGGGGTGGGACCGGGGAGCTGTTTTTT. It encodes CASSAARGGTGELFF.

The V and J genes are TRBV7-9 and TRBJ1-3, with unresolved D. The CDR3 loop spans 14 amino acids. V shed 5 bases and J shed 0 bases, with 8 bases lying between them. Germline CDR1 and CDR2: SEHNR and FQNEAQ (reference sequence). CDR3 residues: CASSRRGSGNTIYF. The CDR3 region has the DNA TGTGCCAGCAGCCGTAGAGGCTCTGGAAACACCATATATTTT.

A single count supports this clone. The chain combines TRBV12-3 or TRBV12-4 with TRBJ1-2; possibly TRBD1 for D (6 bases). This CDR3 is built from 13 residues. The V and J ends lost 6 bases and 2 bases respectively, with 10 bases between them. For the CDR3, the DNA is TGTGCCAGCAGCGAACAGGGCAACTATGGCTACACCTTC. Translated: CASSEQGNYGYTF.

This sequence joins TRBV27 and TRBJ1-5, with no clear D. The CDR3 totals 13 residues. Germline V gene lookup returns CDR1 MNHEY and CDR2 SMNVEV (reference sequence). V dropped 5 bases and J dropped 1 base, with 6 bases sitting between them. CDR3 DNA: TGTGCCAGCAGTCGAACAAGCAATCAGCCCCAGCATTTT. This gives the protein CASSRTSNQPQHF.

This clone was observed once. The chain employs TRBV19 and TRBJ1-5; D not resolved. The germline V gene encodes CDR1 LNHDA and CDR2 SQIVND (reference sequence). Trimming stripped 4 bases from V and 0 bases from J, with 10 bases between. The CDR3 contains 15 residues. The CDR3 reads CASSRALVSNQPQHF. DNA of the CDR3: TGTGCCAGTAGTAGGGCACTCGTTAGCAATCAGCCCCAGCATTTT. The full variable domain, rest sourced from reference TRBV19 and TRBJ1-5, is DGGITQSPKYLFRKEGQNVTLSCEQNLNHDAMYWYRQDPGQGLRLIYYSQIVNDFQKGDIAEGYSVSREKKESFPLTVTSAQKNPTAFYLCASSRALVSNQPQHFGDGTRLSIL.

This clone occurred once. The J gene is TRBJ2-3, the V gene TRBV12-1; TRBD2, the D gene given by the table, was not confirmed from the DNA. TRBV12-1 is a known pseudogene. This CDR3 contains 13 residues. CDR3 coding DNA: TGTGCCAGCAGCATTACTAGGAGGCGTACGCAGTATTTT. Its protein is CASSITRRRTQYF.

The J gene is TRBJ1-1, the V gene TRBV18; D is unclear. This CDR3 is 17 amino acids long. The V end lost 3 bases, the J end lost 0 bases, and 17 bases lay between the germline ends. The germline V gene encodes CDR1 KGHSH and CDR2 LQKENI. The CDR3 bases are TGTGCCAGCTCACCGTGGAGTGGGAGTTCCTTGAACACTGAAGCTTTCTTT. This sequence encodes CASSPWSGSSLNTEAFF.

DNA of the CDR3: TGTGCCACCACTGGTCGTAGGTCTAGCGCCTACGAGCAGTACTTC. Translated: CATTGRRSSAYEQYF. J is TRBJ2-7 and V is TRBV6-5; D possibly corresponds to TRBD2 (6 bases). Germline CDR1 is MNHEY and CDR2 is SVGAGI. The CDR3 loop spans 15 amino acids. V gave up 10 bases and J gave up 2 bases, with 21 bases separating them.

CDR3 DNA: TGTGCCAGCGCAACGGGACACGCGAGCTCTGGGGCCAACGTCCTGACTTTC. Translation: CASATGHASSGANVLTF. The rearrangement uses TRBV2 and TRBJ2-6; D is possibly TRBD1 (6 bases). CDR1 and CDR2 (germline): SNHLY, FYNNEI. The CDR3 sequence is 17 residues long. The V gene lost 8 bases and the J gene lost 0 bases, with 17 bases spanning the gap.

The chain carries TRBV27 and TRBJ1-3; D is undetermined. The germline V gene has CDR1 MNHEY and CDR2 SMNVEV (reference sequence). V lost 5 bases, J lost 0 bases, and 11 bases lay in between. CDR3 length: 15 amino acids. The CDR3 sequence: CASSPSTHSGNTIYF. The CDR3 DNA reads as TGTGCCAGCAGTCCCTCCACTCACTCTGGAAACACCATATATTTT.

The chain carries TRBV11-3 and TRBJ2-2, with D hard to call. This CDR3 has 14 amino acids. Germline V gene sequence: CDR1 SGHNT, CDR2 YENEEA. V lost 5 bases, J lost 5 bases, and 12 bases lay in between. DNA of the CDR3: TGTGCCAGCAGCAGTCCGACCGGGACCGGGGAGCTGTTTTTT. Its translation: CASSSPTGTGELFF. The full variable domain, in which reference TRBV11-3 and TRBJ2-2 provide the parts outside the CDR3, is EAGVVQSPRYKIIEKKQPVAFWCNPISGHNTLYWYLQNLGQGPELLIRYENEEAVDDSQLPKDRFSAERLKGVDSTLKIQPAELGDSAVYLCASSSPTGTGELFFGEGSRLTVL.

The rearrangement joins TRBV19 to TRBJ2-5; possibly TRBD1 for D (5 bases). This CDR3 region has 14 residues. CDR1 LNHDA and CDR2 SQIVND come from the germline V gene (reference sequence). V was cut by 5 bases and J by 5 bases, with 15 bases left in between. For the CDR3, the DNA is TGTGCCAGTAGTTCTGGGCAGGGCCTCGAGACCCAGTACTTC. It yields the protein CASSSGQGLETQYF.

The chain has TRBV14 and TRBJ1-3; TRBD1 is a possible D gene (5 bases). There are 16 residues in the CDR3. Trimming took off 0 bases at V and 1 base at J, with 10 bases between the two ends. The germline gives CDR1 SGHDN, CDR2 FVKESK. The CDR3 protein is CASSQDTGVSGNTIYF. CDR3 DNA sequence: TGTGCCAGCAGCCAAGATACGGGGGTTTCTGGAAACACCATATATTTT.

V gene TRBV5-1 combines with J gene TRBJ1-4; 7 bases align to TRBD1. The length of the CDR3 is 14 residues. V lost 4 bases, J lost 8 bases, and 8 bases stayed unmatched. The V gene's germline CDR1 is SGHRS and CDR2 YFSETQ. Here the CDR3 reads CASSPSTGTEKLFF. CDR3 in DNA: TGCGCCAGCAGCCCCTCGACAGGGACCGAAAAACTGTTTTTT.

This chain joins TRBV2 and TRBJ1-2, with TRBD1 matching 7 bases. This CDR3 is 15 amino acids long. V lost 5 bases to trimming and J lost 3 bases; unmatched junction nucleotides: 9. Germline CDR1 SNHLY, CDR2 FYNNEI. The CDR3 reads CASSSDRVGDYGYTF. The CDR3 DNA reads TGTGCCAGCAGTTCCGACAGGGTAGGGGACTATGGCTACACCTTC.

V gene TRBV6-5 combines with J gene TRBJ2-2; 8 nucleotides match TRBD1. This CDR3 region has 13 residues. With 6 bases clipped from V and 5 bases from J, the junction kept 2 bases outside the gene matches. Per the germline V gene, CDR1 is MNHEY and CDR2 is SVGAGI. For the CDR3, the DNA is TGTGCCAGCAGGAACAGGGGGACCGGGGAGCTGTTTTTT. As protein: CASRNRGTGELFF.

This clone showed up just once. The rearrangement joins TRBV5-4 to TRBJ2-7; 15 positions agree with TRBD2. J was trimmed by 1 base and V by 4 bases; bases with no gene match: 6. The germline V gene encodes CDR1 SGHNT and CDR2 YYREEE (reference sequence). The CDR3 spans 17 residues. The CDR3 DNA reads TGTGCCAGCAGCCCAGGGACTAGCGGGGGGCAATCCTACGAGCAGTACTTC. This gives the protein CASSPGTSGGQSYEQYF.

The gene calls are TRBV30 and TRBJ2-7, with D maybe TRBD2 (6 bases). Germline CDR1 GTSNPN, CDR2 SVGIG (reference sequence). Trimming stripped 5 bases from V and 6 bases from J, with 17 bases between. The CDR3 has 13 amino acids. For the CDR3, the DNA is TGTGCCTGGTCTTCTTGGGGGGTGAGCGAGCAGTACTTC. Amino acids: CAWSSWGVSEQYF.

The CDR3 loop reads CASSLLDNPNTDTQYF. As DNA, the CDR3 is TGTGCCAGCAGCCTCTTGGACAACCCAAACACAGATACGCAGTATTTT. The V gene is TRBV4-2, the J gene TRBJ2-3; weak D call: TRBD1 (5 bases). From germline, CDR1 is LGHNA and CDR2 YNFKEQ. The length of the CDR3 is 16 residues. Trimming removed 4 bases from V and 2 bases from J, with 16 bases in between.

The V gene is TRBV19, the J gene TRBJ1-1; D not certain. The germline V and J ends were trimmed by 5 bases and 3 bases, with 13 bases remaining between them. Looked up from germline, CDR1 is LNHDA and CDR2 is SQIVND (reference sequence). The CDR3 totals 14 residues. Here the CDR3 reads CASSQVQKYTEAFF. The CDR3 nucleotides read TGTGCCAGTAGTCAGGTCCAGAAGTACACTGAAGCTTTCTTT.